These 22 T cell receptor beta chains came from one sample sequenced in a study of T cell repertoires and HLA-DP antigens. These receptors have no known antigen. Profiled with immunoSEQ multiplex PCR; TCRdb holds only in-frame clones, not every one. This table holds around 90,000 clones, about nine tenths found once. The specimen sequenced was CD4+ T cells from PBMCs. All receptors come from a man aged 50 to 60 in good health and CMV-seronegative.

V and J are TRBV30 and TRBJ1-1; perhaps TRBD1 as D (5 bases). CDR1 and CDR2 from the germline V gene are GTSNPN and SVGIG (reference sequence). V lost 5 bases to trimming and J lost 0 bases, with 13 bases between them. CDR3 length: 14 residues. In DNA form, the CDR3 reads TGTGCCTGGGGCGTCGGGGGACTGAACACTGAAGCTTTCTTT. It is translated as CAWGVGGLNTEAFF.

V is TRBV5-6 and J is TRBJ1-3; D is ambiguous. The CDR3 runs to 16 residues. V was pared by 1 base and J by 0 bases, with 11 bases between. Germline values: CDR1 SGHDT, CDR2 YYEEEE. The CDR3 is CASSLSWPSSGNTIYF. The CDR3 coding sequence is TGTGCCAGCAGCTTGAGCTGGCCAAGCTCTGGAAACACCATATATTTT.

This chain joins TRBV10-3 and TRBJ1-1; TRBD1 matches at 7 bases. Unmatched junction bases numbered 11, after V lost 3 bases and J lost 4 bases. This CDR3 region has 16 residues. Germline CDR1 is ENHRY and CDR2 is SYGVKD. CDR3 loop: CAISDRATGTGTEAFF. The CDR3 DNA follows: TGTGCCATCAGTGATAGGGCGACAGGGACGGGCACTGAAGCTTTCTTT.

This clone was picked up one time. The chain joins TRBV5-6 to TRBJ2-5, with TRBD1 matching 7 bases. Trimming removed 1 base from V and 2 bases from J; junction bases left unmatched: 5. This CDR3 contains 15 residues. The V gene's germline CDR1 is SGHDT and CDR2 YYEEEE. The CDR3 loop is CASSLLGRGQETQYF. CDR3 in DNA: TGTGCCAGCAGCTTGTTGGGCAGGGGGCAAGAGACCCAGTACTTC.

This clone was picked up a small number of times. This chain links TRBV15 with TRBJ1-1; no definite D call. V was shortened by 3 bases and J by 1 base, with 12 bases between the two germline ends. Germline V CDR1 and CDR2: LNHNV, YYDKDF (reference sequence). The CDR3 is 15 amino acids. CDR3 nucleotides: TGTGCCACCAGCAGGACTAGGGTGGGGAACACTGAAGCTTTCTTT. Protein sequence: CATSRTRVGNTEAFF.

The chain joins TRBV6-6 to TRBJ2-1; TRBD1 aligns across 7 bases. The CDR3 runs 15 residues. The V gene end was trimmed by 6 bases and the J gene end by 2 bases; junction bases not matched to a gene: 7. Germline CDR1 reads MNHNY; CDR2 reads SVGAGI (reference sequence). The CDR3 loop is CASRKDRATYNEQFF. The DNA for the CDR3 is TGTGCCAGCAGGAAAGACAGGGCCACCTACAATGAGCAGTTCTTC.

The chain joins TRBV9 to TRBJ2-2, with 8 bases aligning to TRBD1. Germline-derived CDR1 and CDR2 are SGDLS and YYNGEE. The CDR3 is 15 residues long. V shed 2 bases and J 6 bases; nucleotides not matched to a gene: 6. CDR3 loop: CASSVVQGAAGELFF. For the CDR3, the DNA is TGTGCCAGCAGCGTGGTGCAGGGGGCGGCCGGGGAGCTGTTTTTT.

The chain combines TRBV29-1 with TRBJ1-3; 10 bases match TRBD1. The V gene's germline CDR1 is SQVTM and CDR2 ANQGSEA. The CDR3 is 15 amino acids. V dropped 4 bases and J dropped 4; count of bases not matched to a gene: 7. CDR3 bases: TGCAGCGTTGGACCCGACAGGGGGCTCGGAAACACCATATATTTT. Translating gives CSVGPDRGLGNTIYF.

This chain links TRBV19 with TRBJ2-5; 9 bases map to TRBD2. V was clipped by 9 bases and J by 5 bases; unmatched bases: 16. CDR3 length: 16 amino acids. Germline V gene data show CDR1 as LNHDA and CDR2 as SQIVND (reference sequence). The CDR3 sequence is CASTKTGGLAGETQYF. The CDR3 DNA reads as TGTGCCAGCACCAAGACGGGGGGACTAGCAGGGGAGACCCAGTACTTC. The full variable domain, completed using reference TRBV19 and TRBJ2-5, is DGGITQSPKYLFRKEGQNVTLSCEQNLNHDAMYWYRQDPGQGLRLIYYSQIVNDFQKGDIAEGYSVSREKKESFPLTVTSAQKNPTAFYLCASTKTGGLAGETQYFGPGTRLLVL.

This rearrangement joins TRBV18 to TRBJ1-5; TRBD1 matches 11 bases. The CDR3 consists of 15 residues. Germline-derived CDR1 and CDR2 are KGHSH and LQKENI. V lost 3 bases and J lost 4; bases outside the gene matches: 2. The CDR3 DNA is TGTGCCAGCTCACCCGGGACAGGGGGTAATCAGCCCCAGCATTTT. Translation: CASSPGTGGNQPQHF.

This clone was picked up a small number of times. V gene TRBV5-1 combines with J gene TRBJ2-1; D is unclear. Trimming took 0 bases from V and 9 from J, leaving 13 bases between them. This CDR3 spans 14 amino acids. From germline, CDR1 is SGHRS and CDR2 YFSETQ. CDR3: CASSLGGVVFEQFF. CDR3 sequence (DNA): TGCGCCAGCAGCTTGGGAGGCGTAGTTTTTGAGCAGTTCTTC.

The rearrangement uses TRBV6-6 and TRBJ1-5; 10 positions agree with TRBD1. J was trimmed by 7 bases and V by 6 bases; bases with no gene match: 6. This CDR3 region has 14 residues. Germline V CDR1 and CDR2: MNHNY, SVGAGI (reference sequence). CDR3 sequence reads: CASRIGQGGQPQHF. The CDR3 DNA reads TGTGCCAGCAGAATTGGACAGGGGGGCCAGCCCCAGCATTTT.

This clone was counted between two and nine times. The J gene is TRBJ1-1, the V gene TRBV27; D might be TRBD1 (5 bases). The V end was cut by 6 bases, the J end by 5 bases, with 13 bases between. The CDR3 is made up of 13 amino acids. Germline CDR1 reads MNHEY; CDR2 reads SMNVEV (reference sequence). The CDR3 is CASRPQGRTEAFF. CDR3 sequence (DNA): TGTGCCAGCAGACCCCAGGGTCGGACTGAAGCTTTCTTT.

The rearrangement uses TRBV9 and TRBJ2-3; 13 bases align to TRBD2. The V and J ends lost 3 bases and 3 bases, in that order; junction bases with no gene match: 10. The germline CDR1 and CDR2 sequences are SGDLS and YYNGEE. The CDR3 totals 18 residues. The CDR3 sequence is CASSATTSGGALTDTQYF. Here the CDR3 DNA reads TGTGCCAGCAGCGCTACCACTAGCGGGGGGGCGTTAACAGATACGCAGTATTTT.

This rearrangement joins TRBV7-6 to TRBJ2-5; D not certain. V was trimmed by 3 bases and J by 1 base, leaving 6 bases between them. This CDR3 is 13 amino acids long. Per germline, CDR1 SGHVS and CDR2 FNYEAQ. The CDR3 protein is CASSLRIQETQYF. The CDR3, as DNA: TGTGCCAGCAGCTTGCGTATCCAAGAGACCCAGTACTTC.

Written as DNA, the CDR3 is TGTGCCAGCAGTTCGGGCAGGAACTATGGCTACACCTTC. As protein: CASSSGRNYGYTF. The V and J genes are TRBV28 and TRBJ1-2; no firm D call. CDR1 is MDHEN and CDR2 is SYDVKM in the germline V gene. Trimming removed 4 bases from V and 2 bases from J, with 8 bases in between. The CDR3 sequence is 13 residues long.

The table lists this clone with a count of one. This chain links TRBV5-4 with TRBJ2-7, with 9 bases aligning to TRBD1. Germline V gives CDR1 SGHNT, CDR2 YYREEE (reference sequence). The CDR3 is made up of 13 amino acids. V trimming: 3 bases; J trimming: 2 bases; junction bases outside the gene matches: 0. DNA of the CDR3: TGTGCCAGCAGCTGGGACAGGGCCTACGAGCAGTACTTC. Protein: CASSWDRAYEQYF.

The gene calls are TRBV9 and TRBJ2-2; TRBD2 is a possible D gene (5 bases). Germline-derived CDR1 and CDR2 are SGDLS and YYNGEE. V shed 3 bases and J shed 0 bases, with 15 bases lying between them. The CDR3 totals 17 residues. This CDR3 reads CASSERLTKPNTGELFF. The CDR3 coding sequence is TGTGCCAGCAGCGAACGACTAACCAAGCCGAACACCGGGGAGCTGTTTTTT.

The rearrangement links TRBV5-1 to TRBJ2-5; D is perhaps TRBD1 (6 bases). The CDR3 totals 15 residues. Germline-derived CDR1 and CDR2 are SGHRS and YFSETQ. Trimming removed 4 bases at V and 2 bases at J, with 15 bases between. For the CDR3, the DNA is TGCGCCAGCAGCCCGCTGGACAGTCTTCAAGAGACCCAGTACTTC. It translates to CASSPLDSLQETQYF.

J is TRBJ2-2 and V is TRBV29-1, with TRBD1 matching 8 bases. With 8 bases clipped from V and 0 bases from J, the junction kept 5 bases outside the gene matches. This CDR3 is built from 14 residues. CDR1 and CDR2 (germline): SQVTM, ANQGSEA. In nucleotides, the CDR3 is TGCAGCCCCAGGACAGGGACGAACACCGGGGAGCTGTTTTTT. Residues: CSPRTGTNTGELFF.

As regards this clone: Distinct nucleotide sequences in the sample also encode this CDR3. CDR3 nucleotides: TGCGCCAGCAAAACTAGCGGCACCTCCTACAATGAGCAGTTCTTC. Translation: CASKTSGTSYNEQFF. J is TRBJ2-1 and V is TRBV5-1; 8 bases align to TRBD2. Trimming removed 6 bases from V and 0 bases from J; junction bases left unmatched: 5. CDR3 length: 15 amino acids. CDR1 is SGHRS and CDR2 is YFSETQ in the germline V gene.

The V gene is TRBV5-1, the J gene TRBJ1-1; tentatively, D is TRBD1 (5 bases). The V end was cut by 4 bases, the J end by 5 bases, with 12 bases between. Germline V lookup: CDR1 SGHRS, CDR2 YFSETQ. The CDR3 totals 13 residues. The CDR3 region has the DNA TGCGCCAGCAGCGGGGGGGATAGGACTGAAGCTTTCTTT. Translated, it gives CASSGGDRTEAFF.